The 24 T cell receptor beta chains reported below all come from one sample, sequenced in a study of CD8+ T cells in alopecia areata. Extracted RNA was reverse transcribed into cDNA, the sequencing template. Clones were read by immunoSEQ multiplex PCR, and TCRdb kept only the in-frame ones, dropping some. Of fewer than 150,000 clones listed, about two fifths are singletons. The specimen sequenced was CD4+ T cells sorted from blood. These TCRs come from a human donor with alopecia areata.

The chain links TRBV30 to TRBJ1-5, with TRBD1 matching over 7 bases. The CDR3 totals 13 residues. Germline CDR1 GTSNPN, CDR2 SVGIG (reference sequence). With V trimmed by 4 bases and J by 3 bases, 3 bases remained unmatched. The CDR3 reads CAWTGGYNQPQHF. CDR3 nucleotides: TGTGCCTGGACAGGGGGATACAATCAGCCCCAGCATTTT.

This clone appeared a few times. The V call is TRBV5-1, the J call TRBJ2-7, with D tentatively TRBD2 (5 bases). The germline gives CDR1 SGHRS, CDR2 YFSETQ. The CDR3 is 15 residues long. V lost 5 bases and J 6 bases, leaving 21 bases between the germline ends. Written as DNA, the CDR3 is TGCGCCAGCAGGCGATACGGGGAGATGGCTAGCGAGCAGTACTTC. As protein: CASRRYGEMASEQYF.

The rearrangement links TRBV4-2 to TRBJ2-7; D is perhaps TRBD1 (5 bases). The germline V gene encodes CDR1 LGHNA and CDR2 YNFKEQ. The CDR3 consists of 17 residues. V was trimmed by 0 bases and J by 7 bases, leaving 22 bases between them. DNA for the CDR3: TGTGCCAGCAGCCAAGATCTTTCAAGGGGCAGTTCTGGGGAGCAGTACTTC. Translating gives CASSQDLSRGSSGEQYF.

The CDR3 DNA sequence: TGTGCCAGCAGCTACGCTGACACTGGCACAGATACGCAGTATTTT. It specifies CASSYADTGTDTQYF. This chain uses TRBV7-9 with TRBJ2-3; D is ambiguous. The CDR3 runs to 15 residues. Germline V gives CDR1 SEHNR, CDR2 FQNEAQ (reference sequence). V was cut by 4 bases and J by 1 base, with 12 bases left in between.

In DNA form, the CDR3 reads TGTGCCAGCAGCGGTGGGGGAGGGTCCTACGAGCAGTACTTC. This sequence encodes CASSGGGGSYEQYF. This chain uses TRBV9 with TRBJ2-7, with 7 bases matching TRBD2. This CDR3 spans 14 amino acids. After removal of 3 bases from V and 1 base from J, the junction contained 4 bases not matched to a gene. CDR1 and CDR2 (germline): SGDLS, YYNGEE.

The V and J genes are TRBV6-6 and TRBJ2-3, with 9 bases fitting TRBD2. With 6 bases clipped from V and 6 bases from J, the junction kept 7 bases outside the gene matches. The CDR3 has 14 residues. Looked up from germline, CDR1 is MNHNY and CDR2 is SVGAGI (reference sequence). The CDR3 nucleotides read TGTGCCAGCAGATCTAGCGGGGCCTCCGATACGCAGTATTTT. Encoded protein: CASRSSGASDTQYF.

This clone was observed a few times. The chain couples TRBV19 to TRBJ2-1, with 8 bases identical to TRBD1. The germline V gene has CDR1 LNHDA and CDR2 SQIVND (reference sequence). This CDR3 has 16 residues. V gave up 1 base and J gave up 0 bases; unmatched junction bases: 2. CDR3 nucleotide sequence: TGTGCCAGTAGTATAGGAGGACAGGGCTCCTACAATGAGCAGTTCTTC. Translation: CASSIGGQGSYNEQFF.

Only one count was recorded for this clone. This rearrangement joins TRBV7-6 to TRBJ2-5; tentatively, D is TRBD1 (7 bases). Germline CDR1 SGHVS, CDR2 FNYEAQ. The length of the CDR3 is 14 residues. The V end lost 1 base, the J end lost 5 bases, and 11 bases lay between the germline ends. CDR3: CASSLVAGGETQYF. The CDR3 bases are TGTGCCAGCAGCTTAGTCGCAGGGGGGGAGACCCAGTACTTC.

This clone showed up just once. This chain uses TRBV11-1 with TRBJ2-5; D perhaps matches TRBD1 (6 bases). CDR1 and CDR2 (germline): SGHAT, FQDESV (reference sequence). Trimming cost V 3 bases and J 1 base, with 6 bases left between them. The CDR3 contains 13 residues. CDR3 sequence reads: CASSLDSQETQYF. CDR3 DNA sequence: TGTGCCAGCAGCTTGGACAGCCAAGAGACCCAGTACTTC. The full variable domain, in which reference TRBV11-1 and TRBJ2-5 provide the parts outside the CDR3, is EAEVAQSPRYKITEKSQAVAFWCDPISGHATLYWYRQILGQGPELLVQFQDESVVDDSQLPKDRFSAERLKGVDSTLKIQPAELGDSAMYLCASSLDSQETQYFGPGTRLLVL.

This clone was seen a handful of times. The chain recombines TRBV10-3 with TRBJ2-1; 11 nucleotides match TRBD2. Looked up from germline, CDR1 is ENHRY and CDR2 is SYGVKD. CDR3 size: 17 residues. The ends lost 2 bases at V and 8 bases at J; junction bases unmatched: 11. DNA of the CDR3: TGTGCCATCAGTGAGCCCCCATCTAGCGGGAGGTTAGATGAGCAGTTCTTC. This encodes CAISEPPSSGRLDEQFF.

V and J are TRBV5-6 and TRBJ1-2, with D possibly TRBD1 on 5 matching bases. Trimming removed 3 bases at V and 6 bases at J, with 15 bases between. The CDR3 has 14 residues. The germline CDR1 and CDR2 sequences are SGHDT and YYEEEE. CDR3 amino acids: CASSWGGIGDGYTF. For the CDR3, the DNA is TGTGCCAGCAGCTGGGGTGGAATAGGGGATGGCTACACCTTC. The whole variable domain, filled in from reference TRBV5-6 and TRBJ1-2, reads DAGVTQSPTHLIKTRGQQVTLRCSPKSGHDTVSWYQQALGQGPQFIFQYYEEEERQRGNFPDRFSGHQFPNYSSELNVNALLLGDSALYLCASSWGGIGDGYTFGSGTRLTVV.

This clone was seen only a few times. This chain's CDR3 is CASSLGSNNEQFF. CDR3 DNA: TGCGCCAGCAGCTTGGGATCGAACAATGAGCAGTTCTTC. The chain uses TRBV5-1 and TRBJ2-1; the D is unclear. The CDR3 totals 13 residues. The germline V gene has CDR1 SGHRS and CDR2 YFSETQ. Deletions cut 0 bases from V and 5 bases from J, with 6 bases between.

The chain carries TRBV23-1 and TRBJ2-5, with D possibly being TRBD1 or TRBD2 (5 bases each). TRBV23-1 is known as an ORF, though its function is uncertain. Trimming removed 3 bases from V and 4 bases from J, with 12 bases in between. This CDR3 is 14 amino acids long. DNA of the CDR3: TGCGCCAGCAGTCAGGGACCGCGAGGAGAGACCCAGTACTTC. Protein product: CASSQGPRGETQYF.

There are a few counts of this clone. The chain carries TRBV2 and TRBJ2-7; 12 nucleotides agree with TRBD2. This CDR3 has 14 residues. The V gene's germline CDR1 is SNHLY and CDR2 FYNNEI. Germline trimming cut 10 bases from V and 4 bases from J; bases unmatched to any gene: 8. This CDR3 reads CANRLAGDTYEQYF. The CDR3 bases are TGTGCCAACCGACTAGCGGGAGATACATACGAGCAGTACTTC.

V is TRBV7-2 and J is TRBJ2-5; no firm D call. The CDR3 runs to 14 residues. The V and J ends lost 5 bases and 3 bases respectively, with 13 bases between them. Germline CDR1 is SGHTA and CDR2 is FQGNSA. DNA of the CDR3: TGTGCCAGCAGCCCCGGCTGGGGAAAAGAGACCCAGTACTTC. It encodes CASSPGWGKETQYF.

The CDR3 reads CAIRQGDRDTQYF. CDR3 DNA: TGTGCCATCCGACAGGGGGATCGAGATACGCAGTATTTT. J is TRBJ2-3 and V is TRBV10-3, with 9 nucleotides matching TRBD1. The junction had 5 bases not matched to a gene; V was cut back by 8 bases and J by 5 bases. The V gene's germline CDR1 is ENHRY and CDR2 SYGVKD. The CDR3 extends over 13 amino acids.

This chain uses TRBV30 with TRBJ2-1, with 12 bases that match TRBD2. The V gene's germline CDR1 is GTSNPN and CDR2 SVGIG (reference sequence). The CDR3 consists of 13 residues. The CDR3 region is CASGLAGYNEQFF. Written as DNA, the CDR3 is TGTGCTTCGGGACTAGCGGGTTACAATGAGCAGTTCTTC.

The gene calls are TRBV7-9 and TRBJ2-6; 8 bases align to TRBD2. The V gene's germline CDR1 is SEHNR and CDR2 FQNEAQ (reference sequence). The J segment lost 2 bases and the V segment lost 8 bases, leaving 5 bases of the junction unmatched. This CDR3 has 15 residues. CDR3 amino acids: CASGGGMAGANVLTF. DNA of the CDR3: TGTGCCAGCGGCGGGGGGATGGCTGGGGCCAACGTCCTGACTTTC.

The rearrangement links TRBV5-1 to TRBJ2-7; D remains ambiguous. Germline-derived CDR1 and CDR2 are SGHRS and YFSETQ. V lost 0 bases, J lost 5 bases, and 12 bases lay in between. The CDR3 loop spans 14 amino acids. CDR3 loop: CASSLAVTDHEQYF. The CDR3 nucleotides read TGCGCCAGCAGCTTGGCGGTCACGGACCACGAGCAGTACTTC. Variable domain in full (rest from reference TRBV5-1 and TRBJ2-7): KAGVTQTPRYLIKTRGQQVTLSCSPISGHRSVSWYQQTPGQGLQFLFEYFSETQRNKGNFPGRFSGRQFSNSRSEMNVSTLELGDSALYLCASSLAVTDHEQYFGPGTRLTVT.

This clone has a handful of counts. The chain links TRBV18 to TRBJ2-7; TRBD2 matches 8 bases. The V segment lost 6 bases and the J segment 6 bases; nucleotides outside the gene matches: 7. CDR1 and CDR2 (germline): KGHSH, LQKENI. There are 13 residues in the CDR3. The CDR3 reads CASSLGLVLEQYF. CDR3 in DNA: TGTGCCAGCTCCCTGGGACTAGTCCTCGAGCAGTACTTC.

This chain uses TRBV29-1 with TRBJ1-1; 7 nucleotides agree with TRBD1. Germline CDR1 and CDR2: SQVTM and ANQGSEA. Trimming cost V 5 bases and J 1 base; bases outside gene matches: 4. This CDR3 spans 13 amino acids. CDR3 sequence reads: CSVLRGSNTEAFF. CDR3 coding DNA: TGCAGCGTTCTCAGGGGGTCGAACACTGAAGCTTTCTTT.

J is TRBJ2-7 and V is TRBV29-1; tentative D call: TRBD1 (5 bases). Germline lookup yields CDR1 SQVTM and CDR2 ANQGSEA. V dropped 3 bases and J dropped 5 bases, with 23 bases sitting between them. This CDR3 comprises 16 residues. The CDR3 region is CSVESIAGQGRHEQYF. For the CDR3, the DNA is TGCAGCGTTGAGTCAATAGCCGGTCAGGGTCGGCACGAGCAGTACTTC.

This clone has a handful of counts. The V call is TRBV7-2, the J call TRBJ2-3; D gene unclear. This CDR3 has 11 residues. Germline V gives CDR1 SGHTA, CDR2 FQGNSA. V lost 5 bases and J lost 6, with 6 bases in between. This chain's CDR3 is CASSPPDTQYF. The DNA for the CDR3 is TGTGCCAGCAGCCCTCCGGATACGCAGTATTTT.

This chain uses TRBV30 with TRBJ2-1; D remains ambiguous. Between the trimmed V and J ends, which lost 3 bases and 6 bases, there was a span of 12 bases. The CDR3 runs to 13 residues. In germline, CDR1 is GTSNPN, CDR2 SVGIG (reference sequence). CDR3 coding DNA: TGTGCCTGGAGCGGCTTGCAGTTCAATGAGCAGTTCTTC. As protein: CAWSGLQFNEQFF.